This TCR beta chain originates from a study of OX40 agonist ivuxolimab in advanced cancers. Some clones are missing from TCRdb's copy, which holds only in-frame ones; the method was immunoSEQ multiplex PCR. The profile covers about 32,000 clones, with 81% appearing a single time and less than 25% taken by the ten largest. The CDR3 length is 13 residues. CDR1 is SGHTA, CDR2 FQGNSA, per germline. V lost 5 bases, J lost 3 bases, and 10 bases lay in between. The receptor's source is an adult with an advanced solid tumor such as melanoma, head and neck, liver or kidney cancer. V and J are TRBV7-2 and TRBJ2-5; possibly TRBD1 or TRBD2 for D (5 bases each). The source material was CD4+ or CD8+ T cells sorted from blood, sampled in a trial of the OX40 agonist ivuxolimab. DNA for the CDR3: TGTGCCAGCAGCCGGTGGGACGAAGAGACCCAGTACTTC. This sequence encodes CASSRWDEETQYF.